The sequence of this T cell receptor (beta chain) was determined in a study of blood T cells in healthy people across ages. The CDR3 length is 14 residues. Per the germline V gene, CDR1 is LGHDT and CDR2 is YNNKEL (reference sequence). Deletions cut 1 base from V and 5 bases from J, with 9 bases between. Next came a second PCR, run for roughly 7 to 12 cycles, which used a sample-barcoded 5' primer along with a J-beta primer mix. TCRdb re-derived calls from the 5' RACE reads in MiXCR, one entry per CDR3 protein. Altogether hundreds of thousands of distinct CDR3 sequences are present, around 50% being singletons, with the ten largest covering 13%.

The sequence was collected from a woman older than 75 in good health. The chain couples TRBV3-1 to TRBJ1-5; D uncertain. Material: blood. The CDR3 here is CASSQGSHHQPQHF. CDR3 DNA: TGTGCCAGCAGCCAAGGGTCCCACCATCAGCCCCAGCATTTT.